Described below is a single T cell receptor beta chain sequence and its context. These data are taken from a study of memory CD4+ T cells and cytomegalovirus serostatus. Study background: Donors were healthy Belgian adults, 10 or so CMV seropositive and 20 to 30 seronegative.

The length of the CDR3 is 14 residues. The germline gives CDR1 SGHKS, CDR2 YYEKEE (reference sequence). V lost 0 bases and J lost 8, with 14 bases in between. Single viable CD3+CD4+CD8-CD45RO+ cells were sorted as the memory CD4+ T cells. Authors' processing steps: Out-of-frame sequences were removed, leaving 2,000,000 or so distinct TCRbeta sequences. The method was immunoSEQ multiplex PCR; TCRdb's version includes in-frame clones alone and lacks a portion of them. V and J calls and clone size are copied from that table; D and trimming were computed from the DNA. The table has about 42,000 clones, approximately 84% seen once.

Material: memory CD4+ T cells from blood. The source of this sequence is an adult in good health and CMV-seronegative. This chain links TRBV5-5 with TRBJ1-1; TRBD1 might be the D (5 bases). The CDR3 DNA reads as TGTGCCAGCAGCTTGGCTTTCAGGGAAAGCGAAGCTTTCTTT. This codes for CASSLAFRESEAFF.